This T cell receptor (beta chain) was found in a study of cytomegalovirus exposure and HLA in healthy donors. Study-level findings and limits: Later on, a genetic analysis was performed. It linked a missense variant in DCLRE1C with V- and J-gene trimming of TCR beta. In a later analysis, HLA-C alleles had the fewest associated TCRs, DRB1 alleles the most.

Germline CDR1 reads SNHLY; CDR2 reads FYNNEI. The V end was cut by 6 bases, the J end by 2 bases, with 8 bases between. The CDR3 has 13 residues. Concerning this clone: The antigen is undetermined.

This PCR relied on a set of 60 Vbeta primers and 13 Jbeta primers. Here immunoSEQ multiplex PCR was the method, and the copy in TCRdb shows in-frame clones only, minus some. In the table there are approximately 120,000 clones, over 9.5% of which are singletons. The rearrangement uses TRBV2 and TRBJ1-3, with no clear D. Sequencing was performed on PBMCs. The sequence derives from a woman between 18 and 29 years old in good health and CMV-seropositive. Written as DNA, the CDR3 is TGTGCCAGCAGGGGCCTCCCTGGAAACACCATATATTTT. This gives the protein CASRGLPGNTIYF.